These 29 T cell receptor beta chains share one sample of origin, sequenced in a study of identical twins. TCRdb used MiXCR to reprocess the 5' RACE reads, holding one entry per CDR3 protein. The table records under 250,000 distinct CDR3 sequences, approximately 8% of them present only once. These same records also appear under a second study, on yellow fever vaccine responses in identical twins.

Sequences were obtained from CD8+ T cells sorted from blood. The receptors come from a woman between 18 and 29 years old in good health.

This clonotype was counted at least ten times. The V gene is TRBV12-3 or TRBV12-4, the J gene TRBJ1-5; 9 positions match TRBD1. V lost 5 bases, J lost 7 bases, and 12 bases stayed unmatched. This CDR3 region has 16 residues. This CDR3 is CASSHSGQGAGQPQHF. CDR3 sequence (DNA): TGTGCCAGCAGTCATTCGGGACAGGGTGCGGGACAGCCCCAGCATTTT.

The chain combines TRBV20-1 with TRBJ1-2; 9 bases agree with TRBD1. The CDR3 extends over 13 amino acids. The J segment lost 4 bases and the V segment lost 6 bases, leaving 6 bases of the junction unmatched. CDR1 is DFQATT and CDR2 is SNEGSKA in the germline V gene (reference sequence). The CDR3: CSAGDRVSYGYTF. CDR3 in DNA: TGCAGTGCCGGGGACAGGGTGTCCTATGGCTACACCTTC.

In this sample, this clonotype turned up a few times. The J gene is TRBJ2-5, the V gene TRBV27; 7 nucleotides agree with TRBD2. Germline-derived CDR1 and CDR2 are MNHEY and SMNVEV (reference sequence). CDR3 length equals 16 residues. V shed 7 bases and J 2 bases; nucleotides not matched to a gene: 13. The CDR3 loop reads CASNLRGGLTQETQYF. As DNA, the CDR3 is TGTGCCAGCAACCTCCGCGGGGGACTGACTCAAGAGACCCAGTACTTC.

There are many counts of this clonotype. The V gene is TRBV4-1, the J gene TRBJ2-1; TRBD1 is a possible D gene (5 bases). CDR3 length equals 16 residues. CDR1 is MGHRA and CDR2 is YSYEKL in the germline V gene. Trimming took 0 bases from V and 2 from J, leaving 11 bases between them. CDR3 nucleotide sequence: TGCGCCAGCAGCCAAGATGGGGTAGGGGCCTACAATGAGCAGTTCTTC. This codes for CASSQDGVGAYNEQFF.

As for this clonotype: A much larger clone is a single base away; this may be a read error. This chain joins TRBV29-1 and TRBJ1-1, with a tentative D call TRBD1 (5 bases). Trimming removed 1 base at V and 1 base at J, with 10 bases between. This CDR3 has 14 amino acids. Germline loops: CDR1 SQVTM, CDR2 ANQGSEA. For the CDR3, the DNA is TGCAGCGTTGAAGTAGCAGGGTGGAACACTGAAGCTTTCTTT. It specifies CSVEVAGWNTEAFF.

The table lists this clonotype with many counts. The rearrangement links TRBV12-3 or TRBV12-4 to TRBJ2-2; D ambiguous. Trimming removed 4 bases at V and 0 bases at J, with 6 bases between. This CDR3 contains 14 residues. The CDR3, as DNA: TGTGCCAGCAGTTCACTCCCGAACACCGGGGAGCTGTTTTTT. Translation gives CASSSLPNTGELFF.

V is TRBV27 and J is TRBJ2-5; 11 bases are shared with TRBD2. The germline CDR1 and CDR2 sequences are MNHEY and SMNVEV (reference sequence). Trimming took 3 bases from V and 5 from J; bases not matched to a gene: 8. The CDR3 has 16 residues. As DNA, the CDR3 is TGTGCCAGCAGTTTTTCCCTAGCGGGAGGATCGGAGACCCAGTACTTC. As protein: CASSFSLAGGSETQYF.

CDR3 residues: CASSVQKNTGTEAFF. The CDR3 bases are TGTGCCAGCAGCGTACAAAAAAACACGGGGACTGAAGCTTTCTTT. The rearrangement uses TRBV7-9 and TRBJ1-1; no clear D gene. There are 15 residues in the CDR3. V shed 5 bases and J shed 5 bases, with 18 bases lying between them. From germline, CDR1 is SEHNR and CDR2 FQNEAQ (reference sequence).

V and J are TRBV7-2 and TRBJ2-5, with D maybe TRBD1 (7 bases). The CDR3 length is 16 residues. V lost 5 bases and J 5 bases, leaving 21 bases between the germline ends. CDR1 is SGHTA and CDR2 is FQGNSA in the germline V gene. CDR3 in DNA: TGTGCCAGCAGCCGGACAATGCAGGGGGGCAGCGAGACCCAGTACTTC. It codes for CASSRTMQGGSETQYF. The whole variable domain, remainder taken from reference TRBV7-2 and TRBJ2-5, is GAGVSQSPSNKVTEKGKDVELRCDPISGHTALYWYRQSLGQGLEFLIYFQGNSAPDKSGLPSDRFSAERTGGSVSTLTIQRTQQEDSAVYLCASSRTMQGGSETQYFGPGTRLLVL.

The genes are TRBV7-8 and TRBJ2-7, with a possible D match to TRBD2 (7 bases). The CDR3 is 16 residues long. Germline CDR1 is SGHVS and CDR2 is FQNEAQ. V was cut by 0 bases and J by 0 bases, with 12 bases left in between. The CDR3, as DNA: TGTGCCAGCAGCTTAGCTGGTGGGGGGGCCTCCTACGAGCAGTACGTC. Its protein is CASSLAGGGASYEQYV.

This clonotype occurred many times. The chain is built from TRBV7-8 and TRBJ1-1, with D maybe TRBD1 (5 bases). This CDR3 spans 17 amino acids. In germline, CDR1 is SGHVS, CDR2 FQNEAQ. V lost 5 bases and J lost 1, with 20 bases in between. The CDR3 sequence is CASSNEVGADGNTEAFF. The CDR3 DNA follows: TGTGCCAGCAGCAACGAGGTCGGGGCTGATGGGAACACTGAAGCTTTCTTT.

In nucleotides, the CDR3 is TGTGCCATCGGGCAGGGGGATTATAGCAATCAGCCCCAGCATTTT. Protein product: CAIGQGDYSNQPQHF. The chain has TRBV10-3 and TRBJ1-5, with TRBD1 matching over 7 bases. With V trimmed by 8 bases and J by 0 bases, 7 bases remained unmatched. Germline CDR1 and CDR2: ENHRY and SYGVKD. CDR3 length: 15 amino acids.

This clonotype was seen ten or more times. The CDR3 nucleotides are TGTGCCAGCAGCCCCGGGACAGACTTCTTGGAGACCCAGTACTTC. Translated: CASSPGTDFLETQYF. The rearrangement uses TRBV7-9 and TRBJ2-5, with 7 bases lining up with TRBD1. CDR1 and CDR2 (germline): SEHNR, FQNEAQ (reference sequence). Trimming removed 5 bases from V and 5 bases from J; junction bases left unmatched: 11. The CDR3 covers 15 residues.

This clonotype has a handful of counts. The rearrangement links TRBV24-1 to TRBJ2-1, with 10 bases lining up with TRBD2. This CDR3 comprises 12 residues. V trimming: 4 bases; J trimming: 15 bases; junction bases outside the gene matches: 5. The germline CDR1 and CDR2 sequences are KGHDR and SFDVKD. CDR3 amino acids: CATSDEREGLFF. The DNA of the CDR3 is TGTGCCACCAGTGACGAGCGGGAGGGCCTGTTCTTC.

This clonotype was seen at least ten times. The chain combines TRBV4-1 with TRBJ2-7, with TRBD1 identical over 7 bases. CDR1 and CDR2 from the germline V gene are MGHRA and YSYEKL. The CDR3 length is 13 residues. Trimming removed 3 bases from V and 3 bases from J; junction bases left unmatched: 2. DNA of the CDR3: TGCGCCAGCAGCCACGGGACAGTCTACGAGCAGTACTTC. Its protein product is CASSHGTVYEQYF.

This clonotype was detected many times. The rearrangement joins TRBV12-3 or TRBV12-4 to TRBJ1-5; possibly TRBD1 for D (5 bases). The CDR3 is made up of 16 amino acids. The germline V and J ends were trimmed by 2 bases and 5 bases, with 16 bases remaining between them. The CDR3 bases are TGTGCCAGCAGTTTAAGGGGACCCATTGTCTATCAGCCCCAGCATTTT. Translation: CASSLRGPIVYQPQHF.

This clonotype was detected a few times. This rearrangement joins TRBV5-1 to TRBJ1-1, with unresolved D. CDR1 and CDR2 (germline): SGHRS, YFSETQ. The V gene lost 1 base and the J gene lost 4 bases, with 8 bases spanning the gap. CDR3 size: 13 residues. The CDR3 sequence is CASSLNPSTEAFF. CDR3 DNA: TGCGCCAGCAGCTTGAACCCATCCACTGAAGCTTTCTTT.

This clonotype occurred a few times. The gene calls are TRBV5-5 and TRBJ2-1; D might be TRBD2 (5 bases). CDR1 and CDR2 (germline): SGHKS, YYEKEE (reference sequence). The CDR3 extends over 15 amino acids. V lost 4 bases to trimming and J lost 4 bases, with 15 bases between them. The CDR3 nucleotides read TGTGCCAGCAGCGCCGGACTCACTCTTTACAATGAGCAGTTCTTC. It yields the protein CASSAGLTLYNEQFF.

The genes are TRBV7-6 and TRBJ2-5, with unresolved D. V was pared by 1 base and J by 3 bases, with 15 bases between. The CDR3 spans 16 residues. CDR1 is SGHVS and CDR2 is FNYEAQ in the germline V gene. The DNA of the CDR3 is TGTGCCAGCAGCTTAGAGCGCGGTTCTTTGGAAGAGACCCAGTACTTC. Translated: CASSLERGSLEETQYF.

This clonotype was counted between two and nine times. CDR3 in amino acids: CASSQNPGHRYNEQFF. The CDR3 nucleotides are TGCGCCAGCAGCCAAAATCCGGGACACCGCTACAATGAGCAGTTCTTC. The chain uses TRBV4-1 and TRBJ2-1, with a weak D call TRBD1 (6 bases). V lost 2 bases to trimming and J lost 3 bases, with 14 bases between them. CDR3 length: 16 residues. From germline, CDR1 is MGHRA and CDR2 YSYEKL.

This clonotype was recorded many times. CDR3 DNA: TGTGCCAGCAGTTTCGGGGTATACAATGAGCAGTTCTTC. It specifies CASSFGVYNEQFF. The chain carries TRBV28 and TRBJ2-1, with D possibly being TRBD2 (5 bases). Trimming left V 3 bases short and J 4 bases short, with 7 bases between. The CDR3 has 13 amino acids. Germline CDR1 is MDHEN and CDR2 is SYDVKM.

V is TRBV4-1 and J is TRBJ2-3; TRBD2 matches 10 bases. Losses at the gene ends were 3 bases for V and 4 bases for J; bases not matched to a gene: 7. This CDR3 spans 16 amino acids. Germline V gives CDR1 MGHRA, CDR2 YSYEKL. The DNA for the CDR3 is TGCGCCAGCAGCCACAAGCGGGGGGGCCTCCCAGATACGCAGTATTTT. Translating gives CASSHKRGGLPDTQYF.

The sample holds many counts of this clonotype. V and J are TRBV27 and TRBJ2-1; D is perhaps TRBD2 (7 bases). V lost 5 bases and J 4 bases, leaving 12 bases between the germline ends. Germline V lookup: CDR1 MNHEY, CDR2 SMNVEV (reference sequence). The CDR3 has 14 amino acids. CDR3 nucleotides: TGTGCCAGCAGTAGAGGGGGGGGTTACAATGAGCAGTTCTTC. Translation: CASSRGGGYNEQFF.

This clonotype was seen ten or more times. The CDR3 nucleotides are TGTGCCAGCGAAGGGACGGGACCGTACGAGCAGTACTTC. Protein: CASEGTGPYEQYF. V usage is TRBV7-9 and J usage is TRBJ2-7; possibly TRBD1 or TRBD2 for D (5 bases each). V was cut by 8 bases and J by 4 bases, with 15 bases left in between. CDR3 length equals 13 residues. CDR1 is SEHNR, CDR2 FQNEAQ, per germline (reference sequence).

A few counts support this clonotype. The chain has TRBV27 and TRBJ2-1; 12 nucleotides align to TRBD2. The CDR3 is 14 amino acids. V was clipped by 7 bases and J by 10 bases; unmatched bases: 8. From germline, CDR1 is MNHEY and CDR2 SMNVEV (reference sequence). CDR3 bases: TGTGCCAGCACTAGCGGGAGGGCCAAATGGGAGCAGTTCTTC. Amino acids: CASTSGRAKWEQFF.

This clonotype occurred many times. The chain couples TRBV20-1 to TRBJ2-7; 9 positions agree with TRBD2. The germline V gene has CDR1 DFQATT and CDR2 SNEGSKA (reference sequence). This CDR3 spans 15 amino acids. Unmatched junction bases numbered 8, after V lost 0 bases and J lost 5 bases. The DNA of the CDR3 is TGCAGTGCTAGAGATAGGCGCGGGGGGGCCCACGAGCAGTACGTC. Protein sequence: CSARDRRGGAHEQYV.

This chain uses TRBV10-3 with TRBJ2-5; 9 bases are shared with TRBD1. The J segment lost 1 base and the V segment lost 2 bases, leaving 8 bases of the junction unmatched. This CDR3 spans 17 amino acids. Per the germline V gene, CDR1 is ENHRY and CDR2 is SYGVKD. This CDR3 is CAISEGGTGTLQETQYF. In DNA, the CDR3 is TGTGCCATCAGTGAGGGTGGGACAGGGACCCTCCAAGAGACCCAGTACTTC.

The chain employs TRBV20-1 and TRBJ1-3, with D possibly being TRBD1 (5 bases). Per the germline V gene, CDR1 is DFQATT and CDR2 is SNEGSKA (reference sequence). V gave up 1 base and J gave up 0 bases, with 10 bases separating them. The CDR3 loop spans 15 amino acids. CDR3 nucleotide sequence: TGCAGTGCTAGAGCTTATGACAGCTCTGGAAACACCATATATTTT. Protein: CSARAYDSSGNTIYF.

Ten or more counts support this clonotype. V and J are TRBV6-2 or TRBV6-3 and TRBJ2-1; D remains unclear. V was shortened by 8 bases and J by 0 bases, with 14 bases between the two germline ends. The CDR3 runs to 15 residues. CDR1 and CDR2 (germline): MNHEY, SVGEGT. CDR3 sequence: CASHLEWSSYNEQFF. As DNA, the CDR3 is TGTGCCAGCCATCTCGAGTGGTCCTCCTACAATGAGCAGTTCTTC.